This entry is about one T cell receptor (beta chain). A Seattle source enrolled patients during active infection and followed them longitudinally. The length of the CDR3 is 17 residues. CDR1 and CDR2 (germline): LNHDA, SQIVND (reference sequence). V shed 5 bases, J shed 2 bases, and the junction held 7 bases outside the gene matches. This sample stems from a study of blood T cell repertoires in COVID-19. The overall study: The samples span acute and convalescent COVID-19 from the United States, Italy and Spain. Sources were T cells, B-cell-depleted T cells, or PBMCs; the material itself was cDNA or gDNA.

Original analysis: The assay estimated nucleated cells by amplifying reference gene primers. Assay used: immunoSEQ multiplex PCR; TCRdb lists only in-frame clones, some missing. The D gene and trimming were derived from the DNA, and the V and J assignments and clone size from that table. The repertoire holds 150,000 to 200,000 clones, with around 85% as singletons. The sequence derives from a woman aged 60-70 years with COVID-19, enrolled during active disease. Sample: peripheral blood. The chain uses TRBV19 and TRBJ2-3; 13 nucleotides match TRBD2. Here the CDR3 reads CASSLQTSGRPTDTQYF. The CDR3 region has the DNA TGTGCCAGTAGTCTGCAGACTAGCGGGAGGCCCACAGATACGCAGTATTTT.